What follows describes a single T cell receptor (beta chain). The antigen is unknown. The sample is drawn from a study of T cells in localized non-small cell lung cancer. Overall study results and limits: Analysis by sequencing included only one tumor region, so heterogeneity remains possible. There was higher T cell clonality in uninvolved adjacent lung than in tumor, and it was highest there.

Profiled with immunoSEQ multiplex PCR; TCRdb holds only in-frame clones, not every one. Of around 30,000 clones listed, roughly 75% were seen once; the top ten hold 33%. The V segment lost 3 bases and the J segment 5 bases; nucleotides outside the gene matches: 5. The CDR3 length is 15 residues. Germline CDR1 reads MNHNS; CDR2 reads SASEGT. This rearrangement joins TRBV6-1 to TRBJ1-3, with 9 nucleotides matching TRBD1. The receptor was isolated from a male donor aged 60 or over with stage II squamous cell lung carcinoma. This material consisted of peripheral blood, taken before any cancer treatment. The DNA for the CDR3 is TGTGCCAGCAGTGATCCGGGGACAGGGAGAAACACCATATATTTT. As protein: CASSDPGTGRNTIYF.